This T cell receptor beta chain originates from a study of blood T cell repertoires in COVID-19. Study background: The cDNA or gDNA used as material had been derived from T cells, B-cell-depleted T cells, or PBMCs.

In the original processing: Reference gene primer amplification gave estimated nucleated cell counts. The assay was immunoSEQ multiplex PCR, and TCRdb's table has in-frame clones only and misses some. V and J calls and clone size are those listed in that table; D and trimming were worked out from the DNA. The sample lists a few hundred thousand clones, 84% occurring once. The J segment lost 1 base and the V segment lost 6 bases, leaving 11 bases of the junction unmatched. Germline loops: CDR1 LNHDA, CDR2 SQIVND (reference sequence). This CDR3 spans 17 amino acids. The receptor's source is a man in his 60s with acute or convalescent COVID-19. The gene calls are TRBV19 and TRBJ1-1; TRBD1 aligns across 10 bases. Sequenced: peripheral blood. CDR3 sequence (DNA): TGTGCCAGTAGCAAAGGAAGACAGGGGGCTGGGAACACTGAAGCTTTCTTT. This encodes CASSKGRQGAGNTEAFF.